This passage covers 7 T cell receptor beta chains from one sample sequenced in a study of T cell responses to AZD1222 COVID-19 vaccine. Some clones are missing from TCRdb's copy, which holds only in-frame ones; the method was immunoSEQ multiplex PCR. This sample has 250,000 to 300,000 clones, with about 94% found just once. Source: peripheral blood, taken 28 days after the second AZD1222 dose. Receptors originate from an adult who received the AZD1222 COVID-19 vaccine.

The chain links TRBV5-1 to TRBJ1-2; a possible D gene is TRBD1 (5 bases). CDR3 length: 15 amino acids. Trimming left V 6 bases short and J 8 bases short, with 23 bases between. Per germline, CDR1 SGHRS and CDR2 YFSETQ. CDR3 coding DNA: TGCGCCAGCACCCTTGGGGCATCGAGAGGGGCGGGCTACACCTTC. It is translated as CASTLGASRGAGYTF.

CDR3 region: CASSLGDRTEKLFF. DNA for the CDR3: TGTGCCAGCAGCTTGGGAGACAGGACCGAAAAACTGTTTTTT. J is TRBJ1-4 and V is TRBV13, with D perhaps matching TRBD1 (6 bases). Trimming removed 3 bases at V and 8 bases at J, with 13 bases between. The germline CDR1 and CDR2 sequences are PRHDT and FYEKMQ (reference sequence). The length of the CDR3 is 14 residues.

The chain joins TRBV5-4 to TRBJ2-2; D is undetermined. The CDR3 is 15 amino acids. Trimming pared 4 bases from V and 6 bases from J, leaving 16 bases between. Germline CDR1 and CDR2: SGHNT and YYREEE (reference sequence). The CDR3 sequence is CASSPDEQTAGELFF. The CDR3 DNA follows: TGTGCCAGCAGCCCGGACGAACAGACTGCCGGGGAGCTGTTTTTT.

This clone appeared a single time. V usage is TRBV10-3 and J usage is TRBJ2-7, with a possible D match to TRBD2 (5 bases). V lost 6 bases to trimming and J lost 2 bases, with 17 bases between them. Germline loops: CDR1 ENHRY, CDR2 SYGVKD. The CDR3 spans 15 residues. CDR3 region: CAIRDSTGSAYEQYF. The DNA of the CDR3 is TGTGCCATCAGGGACTCGACGGGCTCCGCCTACGAGCAGTACTTC.

This clone showed up just once. The chain combines TRBV7-2 with TRBJ1-5; possibly TRBD1 for D (5 bases). CDR3 size: 14 residues. Trimming removed 6 bases at V and 0 bases at J, with 9 bases between. In germline, CDR1 is SGHTA, CDR2 FQGNSA. CDR3 nucleotide sequence: TGTGCCAGCAGTCCAAGGGGTAGCAATCAGCCCCAGCATTTT. Translation gives CASSPRGSNQPQHF.

V usage is TRBV28 and J usage is TRBJ2-7; D may correspond to TRBD1 or TRBD2 (6 bases each). V was cut by 7 bases and J by 0 bases, with 19 bases left in between. This CDR3 contains 16 residues. Germline CDR1 is MDHEN and CDR2 is SYDVKM. This CDR3 is CASTPSEGGRSYEQYF. CDR3 nucleotide sequence: TGTGCCAGCACCCCCTCCGAGGGGGGTCGCTCCTACGAGCAGTACTTC.

This clone was counted a single time. The V call is TRBV20-1, the J call TRBJ1-6, with TRBD1 matching over 11 bases. V shed 3 bases and J 10 bases; nucleotides not matched to a gene: 8. CDR3 length: 15 amino acids. Germline lookup yields CDR1 DFQATT and CDR2 SNEGSKA (reference sequence). CDR3 bases: TGCAGTGCTAGTTGGCCGGACAGGGGGCCCTCACCCCTCCACTTT. As protein: CSASWPDRGPSPLHF.